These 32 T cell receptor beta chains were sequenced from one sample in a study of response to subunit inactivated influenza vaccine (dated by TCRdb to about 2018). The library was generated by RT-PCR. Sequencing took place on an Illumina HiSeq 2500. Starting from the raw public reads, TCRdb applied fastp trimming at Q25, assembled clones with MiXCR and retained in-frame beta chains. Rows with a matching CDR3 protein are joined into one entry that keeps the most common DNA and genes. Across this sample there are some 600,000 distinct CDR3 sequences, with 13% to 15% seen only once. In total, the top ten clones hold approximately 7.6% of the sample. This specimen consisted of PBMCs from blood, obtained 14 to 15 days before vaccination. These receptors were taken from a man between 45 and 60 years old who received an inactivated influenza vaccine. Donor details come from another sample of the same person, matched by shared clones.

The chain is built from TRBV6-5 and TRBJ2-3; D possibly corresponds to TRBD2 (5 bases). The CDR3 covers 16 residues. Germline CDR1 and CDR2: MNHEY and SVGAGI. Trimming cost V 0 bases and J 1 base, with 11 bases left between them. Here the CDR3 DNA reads TGTGCCAGCAGTTACTCCCGGCCCGGGGGCACAGATACGCAGTATTTT. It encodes CASSYSRPGGTDTQYF.

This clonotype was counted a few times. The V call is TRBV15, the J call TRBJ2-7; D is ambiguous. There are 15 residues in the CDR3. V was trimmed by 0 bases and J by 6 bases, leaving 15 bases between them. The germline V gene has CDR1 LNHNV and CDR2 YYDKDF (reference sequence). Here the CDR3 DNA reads TGTGCCACCAGCAGAGATTCGAGCCCAGCTGGCGAGCAGTACTTC. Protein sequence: CATSRDSSPAGEQYF.

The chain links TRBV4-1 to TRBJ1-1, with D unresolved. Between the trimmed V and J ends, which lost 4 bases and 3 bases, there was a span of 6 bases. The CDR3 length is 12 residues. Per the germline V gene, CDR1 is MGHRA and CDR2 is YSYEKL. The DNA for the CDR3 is TGCGCCAGCAGCCGAAGTGACACTGAAGCTTTCTTT. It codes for CASSRSDTEAFF.

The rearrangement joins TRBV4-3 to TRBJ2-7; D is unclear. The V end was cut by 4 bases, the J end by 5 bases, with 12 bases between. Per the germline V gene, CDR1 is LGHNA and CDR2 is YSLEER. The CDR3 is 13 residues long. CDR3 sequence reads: CASSRRIFDEQYF. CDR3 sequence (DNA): TGCGCCAGCAGCCGCAGAATATTCGACGAGCAGTACTTC.

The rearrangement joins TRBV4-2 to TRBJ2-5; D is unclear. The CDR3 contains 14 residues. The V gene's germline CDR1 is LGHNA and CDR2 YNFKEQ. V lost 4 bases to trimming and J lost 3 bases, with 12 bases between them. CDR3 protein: CASSPTDAKETQYF. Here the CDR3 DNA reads TGTGCCAGCAGCCCAACCGACGCGAAAGAGACCCAGTACTTC.

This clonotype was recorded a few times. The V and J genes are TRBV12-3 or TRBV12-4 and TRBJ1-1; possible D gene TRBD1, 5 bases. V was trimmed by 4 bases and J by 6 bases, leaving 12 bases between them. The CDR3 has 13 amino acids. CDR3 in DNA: TGTGCCAGCAGTTCCACTGGACAATCTGAAGCTTTCTTT. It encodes CASSSTGQSEAFF.

For the CDR3, the DNA is TGCGCCAGCAGCCATCCGGGACTGACCTCCTACGAGCAGTACTTC. This codes for CASSHPGLTSYEQYF. The V call is TRBV4-1, the J call TRBJ2-7, with D perhaps matching TRBD2 (6 bases). The CDR3 has 15 residues. Germline values: CDR1 MGHRA, CDR2 YSYEKL. V was pared by 3 bases and J by 0 bases, with 12 bases between.

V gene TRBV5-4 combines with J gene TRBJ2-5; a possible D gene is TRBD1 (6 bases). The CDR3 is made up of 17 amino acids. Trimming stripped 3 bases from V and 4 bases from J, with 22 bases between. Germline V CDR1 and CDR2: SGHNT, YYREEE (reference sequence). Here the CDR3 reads CASSSWDTYPPRETQYF. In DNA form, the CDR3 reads TGTGCCAGCAGCTCCTGGGACACCTACCCCCCAAGAGAGACCCAGTACTTC. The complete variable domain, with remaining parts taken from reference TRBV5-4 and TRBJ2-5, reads ETGVTQSPTHLIKTRGQQVTLRCSSQSGHNTVSWYQQALGQGPQFIFQYYREEENGRGNFPPRFSGLQFPNYSSELNVNALELDDSALYLCASSSWDTYPPRETQYFGPGTRLLVL.

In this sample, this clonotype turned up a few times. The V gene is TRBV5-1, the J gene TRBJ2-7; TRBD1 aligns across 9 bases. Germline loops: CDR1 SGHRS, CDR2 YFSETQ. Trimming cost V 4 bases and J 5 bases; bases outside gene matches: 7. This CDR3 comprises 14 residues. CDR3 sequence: CASSPWTGADEQYF. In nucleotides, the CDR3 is TGCGCCAGCAGCCCATGGACAGGGGCCGACGAGCAGTACTTC.

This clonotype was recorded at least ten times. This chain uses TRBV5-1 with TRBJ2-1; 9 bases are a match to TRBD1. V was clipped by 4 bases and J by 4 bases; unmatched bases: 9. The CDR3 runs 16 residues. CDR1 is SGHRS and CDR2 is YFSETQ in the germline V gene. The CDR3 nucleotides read TGCGCCAGCAGCCTGGGAACAGGGGGCTTGTACAATGAGCAGTTCTTC. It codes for CASSLGTGGLYNEQFF.

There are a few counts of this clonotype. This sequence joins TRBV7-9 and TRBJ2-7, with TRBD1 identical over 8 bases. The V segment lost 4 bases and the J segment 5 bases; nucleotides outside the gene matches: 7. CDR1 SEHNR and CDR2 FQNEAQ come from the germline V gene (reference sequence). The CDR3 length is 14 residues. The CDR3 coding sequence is TGTGCCAGCAGCTCCCCGGGACAGGCAAACGAGCAGTACTTC. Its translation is CASSSPGQANEQYF.

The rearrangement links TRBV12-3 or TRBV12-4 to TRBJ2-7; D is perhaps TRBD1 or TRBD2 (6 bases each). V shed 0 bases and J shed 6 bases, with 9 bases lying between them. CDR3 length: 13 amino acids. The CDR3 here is CASSLAGGAEQYF. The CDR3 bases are TGTGCCAGCAGTTTAGCCGGGGGCGCCGAGCAGTACTTC.

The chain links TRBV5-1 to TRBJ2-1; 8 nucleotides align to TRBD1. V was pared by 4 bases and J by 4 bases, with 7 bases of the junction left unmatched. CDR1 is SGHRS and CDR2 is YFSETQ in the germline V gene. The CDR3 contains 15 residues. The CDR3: CASSVRDRQYNEQFF. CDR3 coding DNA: TGCGCCAGCAGCGTCCGGGACAGGCAATACAATGAGCAGTTCTTC.

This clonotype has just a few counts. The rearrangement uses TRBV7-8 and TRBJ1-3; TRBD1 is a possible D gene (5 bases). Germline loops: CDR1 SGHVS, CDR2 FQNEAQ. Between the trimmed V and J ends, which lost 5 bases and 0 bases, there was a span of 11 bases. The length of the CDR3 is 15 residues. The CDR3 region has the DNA TGTGCCAGCAGCCCCGGGACCTTCTCTGGAAACACCATATATTTT. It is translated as CASSPGTFSGNTIYF.

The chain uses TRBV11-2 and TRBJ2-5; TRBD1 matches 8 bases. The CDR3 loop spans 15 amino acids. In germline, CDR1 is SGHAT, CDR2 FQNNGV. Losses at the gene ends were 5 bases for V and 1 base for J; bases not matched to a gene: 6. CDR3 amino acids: CASSTGQVTQETQYF. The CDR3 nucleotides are TGTGCCAGCAGCACGGGACAGGTAACCCAAGAGACCCAGTACTTC.

CDR3 nucleotide sequence: TGTGCCAGCTCACCTCGGGACAGGGCAACAGATACGCAGTATTTT. This translates into CASSPRDRATDTQYF. The chain uses TRBV18 and TRBJ2-3, with 9 bases aligning to TRBD1. Trimming cost V 3 bases and J 3 bases; bases outside gene matches: 4. The CDR3 length is 15 residues. Germline V lookup: CDR1 KGHSH, CDR2 LQKENI. The variable domain in full, completed from reference TRBV18 and TRBJ2-3, reads NAGVMQNPRHLVRRRGQEARLRCSPMKGHSHVYWYRQLPEEGLKFMVYLQKENIIDESGMPKERFSAEFPKEGPSILRIQQVVRGDSAAYFCASSPRDRATDTQYFGPGTRLTVL.

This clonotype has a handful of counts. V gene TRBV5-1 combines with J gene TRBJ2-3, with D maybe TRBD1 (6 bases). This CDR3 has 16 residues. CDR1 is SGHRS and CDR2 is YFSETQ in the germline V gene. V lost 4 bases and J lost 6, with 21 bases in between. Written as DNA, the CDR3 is TGCGCCAGCAGCGCTGGACAGCGAGCTGGTGGGGATACGCAGTATTTT. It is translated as CASSAGQRAGGDTQYF.

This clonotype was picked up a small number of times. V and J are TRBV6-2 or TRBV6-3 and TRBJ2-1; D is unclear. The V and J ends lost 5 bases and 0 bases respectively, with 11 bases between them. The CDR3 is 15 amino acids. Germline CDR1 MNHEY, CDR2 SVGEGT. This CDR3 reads CASSQLGSSYNEQFF. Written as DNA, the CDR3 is TGTGCCAGCAGTCAGCTTGGTAGCTCCTACAATGAGCAGTTCTTC.

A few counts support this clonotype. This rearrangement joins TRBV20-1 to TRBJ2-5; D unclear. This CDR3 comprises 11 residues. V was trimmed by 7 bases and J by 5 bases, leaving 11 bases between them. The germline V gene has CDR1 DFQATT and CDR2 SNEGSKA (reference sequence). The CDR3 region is CSVRDLETQYF. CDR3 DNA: TGCAGTGTTCGAGATTTGGAGACCCAGTACTTC.

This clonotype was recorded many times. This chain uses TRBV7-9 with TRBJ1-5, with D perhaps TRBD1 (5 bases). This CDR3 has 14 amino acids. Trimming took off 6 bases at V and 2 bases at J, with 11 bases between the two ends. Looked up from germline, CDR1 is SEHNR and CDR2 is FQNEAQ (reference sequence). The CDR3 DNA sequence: TGTGCCAGCAGTTCCGGGACCGGCAATCAGCCCCAGCATTTT. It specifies CASSSGTGNQPQHF.

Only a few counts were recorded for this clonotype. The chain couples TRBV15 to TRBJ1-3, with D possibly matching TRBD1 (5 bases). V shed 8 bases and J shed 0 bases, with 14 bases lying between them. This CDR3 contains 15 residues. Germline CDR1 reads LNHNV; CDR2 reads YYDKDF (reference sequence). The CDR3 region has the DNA TGTGCCACCTCGAACGGACAACACTCTGGAAACACCATATATTTT. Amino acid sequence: CATSNGQHSGNTIYF.

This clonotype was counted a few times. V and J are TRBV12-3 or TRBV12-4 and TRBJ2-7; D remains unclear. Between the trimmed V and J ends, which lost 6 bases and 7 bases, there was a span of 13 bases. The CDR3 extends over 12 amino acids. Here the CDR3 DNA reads TGTGCCAGCAGCCGGCCCGCCATTGAGCAGTACTTC. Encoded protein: CASSRPAIEQYF.

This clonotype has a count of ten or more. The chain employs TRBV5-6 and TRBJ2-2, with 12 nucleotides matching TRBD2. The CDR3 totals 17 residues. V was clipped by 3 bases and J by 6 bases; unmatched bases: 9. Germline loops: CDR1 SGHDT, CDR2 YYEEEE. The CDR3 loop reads CASSWGPRLAGAGELFF. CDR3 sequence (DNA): TGTGCCAGCAGCTGGGGGCCCAGACTAGCGGGGGCCGGGGAGCTGTTTTTT.

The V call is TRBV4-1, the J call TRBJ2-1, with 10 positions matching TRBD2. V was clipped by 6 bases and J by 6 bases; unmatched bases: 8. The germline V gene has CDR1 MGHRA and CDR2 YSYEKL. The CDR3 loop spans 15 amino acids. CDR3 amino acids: CASSRGLAEPNEQFF. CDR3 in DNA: TGCGCCAGCAGTCGAGGACTAGCGGAACCCAATGAGCAGTTCTTC.

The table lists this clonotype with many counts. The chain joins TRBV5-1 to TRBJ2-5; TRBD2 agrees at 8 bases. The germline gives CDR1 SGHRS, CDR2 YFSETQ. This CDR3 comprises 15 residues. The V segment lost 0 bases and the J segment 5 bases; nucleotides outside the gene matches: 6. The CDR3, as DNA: TGCGCCAGCAGCTTGGTCTCCGGGAGGGGCGAGACCCAGTACTTC. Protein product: CASSLVSGRGETQYF.

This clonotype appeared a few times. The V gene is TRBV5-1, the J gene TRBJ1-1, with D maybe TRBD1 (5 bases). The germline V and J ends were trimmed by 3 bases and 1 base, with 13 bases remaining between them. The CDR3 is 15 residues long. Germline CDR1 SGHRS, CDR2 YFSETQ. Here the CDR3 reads CASSWGGAANTEAFF. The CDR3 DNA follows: TGCGCCAGCAGCTGGGGCGGGGCGGCGAACACTGAAGCTTTCTTT.

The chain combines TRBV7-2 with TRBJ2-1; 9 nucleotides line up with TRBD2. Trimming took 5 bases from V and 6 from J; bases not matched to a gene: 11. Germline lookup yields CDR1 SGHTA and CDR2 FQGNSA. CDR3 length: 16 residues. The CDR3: CASSPRGGRASNEQFF. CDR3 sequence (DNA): TGTGCCAGCAGCCCGAGGGGCGGGAGGGCCAGCAATGAGCAGTTCTTC. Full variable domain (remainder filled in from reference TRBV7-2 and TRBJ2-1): GAGVSQSPSNKVTEKGKDVELRCDPISGHTALYWYRQSLGQGLEFLIYFQGNSAPDKSGLPSDRFSAERTGGSVSTLTIQRTQQEDSAVYLCASSPRGGRASNEQFFGPGTRLTVL.

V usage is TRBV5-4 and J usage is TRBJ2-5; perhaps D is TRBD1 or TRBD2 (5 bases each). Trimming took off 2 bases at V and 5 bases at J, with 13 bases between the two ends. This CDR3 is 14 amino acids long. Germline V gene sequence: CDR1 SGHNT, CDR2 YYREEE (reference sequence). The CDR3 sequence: CASSFFSWGETQYF. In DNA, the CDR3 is TGTGCCAGCAGCTTTTTCAGCTGGGGGGAGACCCAGTACTTC.

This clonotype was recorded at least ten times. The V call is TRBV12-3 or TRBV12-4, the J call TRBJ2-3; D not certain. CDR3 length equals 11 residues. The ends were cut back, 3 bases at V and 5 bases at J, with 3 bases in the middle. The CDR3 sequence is CASSLQDTQYF. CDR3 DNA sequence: TGTGCCAGCAGTTTGCAAGATACGCAGTATTTT.

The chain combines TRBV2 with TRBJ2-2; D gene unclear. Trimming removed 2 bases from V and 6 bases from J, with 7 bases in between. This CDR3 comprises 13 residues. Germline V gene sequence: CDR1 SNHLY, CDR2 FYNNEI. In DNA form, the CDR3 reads TGTGCCAGCAGTGAAATTGGGCCCGGGGAGCTGTTTTTT. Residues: CASSEIGPGELFF. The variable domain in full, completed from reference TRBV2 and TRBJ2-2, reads EPEVTQTPSHQVTQMGQEVILRCVPISNHLYFYWYRQILGQKVEFLVSFYNNEISEKSEIFDDQFSVERPDGSNFTLKIRSTKLEDSAMYFCASSEIGPGELFFGEGSRLTVL.

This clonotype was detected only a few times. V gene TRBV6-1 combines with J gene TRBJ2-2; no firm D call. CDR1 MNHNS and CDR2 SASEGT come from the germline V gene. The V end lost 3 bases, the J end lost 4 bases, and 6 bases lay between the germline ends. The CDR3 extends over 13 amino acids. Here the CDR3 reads CASSEVPTGELFF. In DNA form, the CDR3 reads TGTGCCAGCAGTGAGGTTCCCACCGGGGAGCTGTTTTTT.

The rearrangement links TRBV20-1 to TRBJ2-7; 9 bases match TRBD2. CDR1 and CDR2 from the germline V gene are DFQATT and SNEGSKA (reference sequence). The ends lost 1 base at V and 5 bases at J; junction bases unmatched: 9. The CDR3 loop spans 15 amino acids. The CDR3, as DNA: TGCAGTGCTAGAGTTATGGGCGGGAGGGCCGACGAGCAGTACTTC. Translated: CSARVMGGRADEQYF.